The next 29 T cell receptor beta chains were all read from a single sample in a study of blood T cell repertoires in COVID-19. The method was immunoSEQ multiplex PCR; TCRdb's version includes in-frame clones alone and lacks a portion of them. The table has 200,000 to 250,000 clones, over 75% seen once; the top ten hold 4.3%. Sequenced material: PBMCs or T cells enriched from blood (not recorded which). These receptors all come from a man aged 25 to 40 with acute COVID-19.

The gene calls are TRBV18 and TRBJ2-5, with TRBD1 as a possible D gene (6 bases). Per the germline V gene, CDR1 is KGHSH and CDR2 is LQKENI. The CDR3 has 14 amino acids. The V end was cut by 3 bases, the J end by 2 bases, with 10 bases between. CDR3 nucleotides: TGTGCCAGCTCACCTTTGGACAGTCAAGAGACCCAGTACTTC. Its translation: CASSPLDSQETQYF.

The chain is built from TRBV11-2 and TRBJ1-6; D ambiguous. The CDR3 extends over 13 amino acids. Germline lookup yields CDR1 SGHAT and CDR2 FQNNGV. The V gene lost 8 bases and the J gene lost 6 bases, with 11 bases spanning the gap. This CDR3 is CASGGFLNSPLHF. In DNA form, the CDR3 reads TGTGCCAGCGGCGGGTTCCTTAATTCACCCCTCCACTTT.

This clone was detected only once. This chain uses TRBV7-3 with TRBJ1-1; D might be TRBD1 (5 bases). The CDR3 sequence is 13 residues long. Germline assignment: CDR1 SGHTA and CDR2 FQGTGA. V lost 5 bases and J lost 4, with 11 bases in between. As DNA, the CDR3 is TGTGCCAGCAGCGTGAACCAGGGCACTGAAGCTTTCTTT. This sequence encodes CASSVNQGTEAFF.

In this sample, this clone turned up many times. The rearrangement joins TRBV3-1 (or the pseudogene TRBV3-2) to TRBJ2-1, with D possibly TRBD1 on 6 matching bases. CDR1 is LGHDT, CDR2 YNNKEL, per germline (reference sequence). V shed 1 base and J shed 7 bases, with 17 bases lying between them. The CDR3 consists of 16 residues. The CDR3 protein is CASSQARGTKGNEQFF. The CDR3 nucleotides are TGTGCCAGCAGCCAAGCCAGGGGCACTAAGGGAAATGAGCAGTTCTTC.

The V call is TRBV7-2, the J call TRBJ1-2, with a possible D match to TRBD1 (6 bases). Germline CDR1 SGHTA, CDR2 FQGNSA. Trimming shortened V by 5 bases and J by 4 bases, and 14 bases separated the two germline ends. The CDR3 length is 14 residues. CDR3 loop: CASSPTGYGYGYTF. The CDR3, as DNA: TGTGCCAGCAGCCCAACAGGGTACGGCTATGGCTACACCTTC.

This chain connects TRBV2 to TRBJ2-2; 7 bases agree with TRBD1. The CDR3 is made up of 14 amino acids. Germline-derived CDR1 and CDR2 are SNHLY and FYNNEI. The trim removed 8 bases at V and 10 bases at J, leaving 13 bases unmatched. The CDR3 loop is CASVNSTGMKELFF. The CDR3, as DNA: TGTGCCAGCGTTAATTCGACAGGGATGAAGGAGCTGTTTTTT.

V and J are TRBV18 and TRBJ1-4; TRBD1 aligns across 10 bases. V trimming: 6 bases; J trimming: 8 bases; junction bases outside the gene matches: 9. Germline assignment: CDR1 KGHSH and CDR2 LQKENI. The length of the CDR3 is 15 residues. For the CDR3, the DNA is TGTGCCAGCTCCCTGGGGACAGGGGTTCGGGAAAAACTGTTTTTT. It specifies CASSLGTGVREKLFF.

In its sample, this clone was seen once. This rearrangement joins TRBV3-1 (or the pseudogene TRBV3-2) to TRBJ2-3; D perhaps matches TRBD2 (6 bases). The CDR3 contains 16 residues. Per germline, CDR1 LGHDT and CDR2 YNNKEL (reference sequence). V was trimmed by 1 base and J by 1 base, leaving 12 bases between them. The CDR3 DNA is TGTGCCAGCAGCCAAGGTAGGACGGGGGGCACAGATACGCAGTATTTT. Its translation is CASSQGRTGGTDTQYF.

This clone has just one count. V is TRBV27 and J is TRBJ1-5; possibly TRBD1 for D (5 bases). This CDR3 has 15 amino acids. With 8 bases removed from V and 6 bases from J, the gap between germline ends came to 20 bases. Germline V gives CDR1 MNHEY, CDR2 SMNVEV (reference sequence). The CDR3 nucleotides are TGTGCCAGCCGACGGGGGGGAGGGGAGCGTCAGCCCCAGCATTTT. As protein: CASRRGGGERQPQHF.

The rearrangement joins TRBV5-1 to TRBJ2-2, with D perhaps matching TRBD1 (6 bases). Germline V gene data show CDR1 as SGHRS and CDR2 as YFSETQ. The length of the CDR3 is 14 residues. Trimming pared 2 bases from V and 4 bases from J, leaving 9 bases between. CDR3 sequence: CASSFNRVTGELFF. The CDR3, as DNA: TGCGCCAGCAGCTTCAACAGGGTCACCGGGGAGCTGTTTTTT.

The chain carries TRBV6-5 and TRBJ1-2; 7 bases line up with TRBD1. CDR1 and CDR2 from the germline V gene are MNHEY and SVGAGI. The CDR3 is 13 residues long. With V trimmed by 5 bases and J by 7 bases, 7 bases remained unmatched. The DNA of the CDR3 is TGTGCCAGCAGTCCGACAGGGCTCGGTGGCTACACCTTC. It specifies CASSPTGLGGYTF.

The V and J genes are TRBV18 and TRBJ1-1; D uncertain. V shed 4 bases and J shed 4 bases, with 7 bases lying between them. Germline values: CDR1 KGHSH, CDR2 LQKENI. The CDR3 extends over 12 amino acids. As DNA, the CDR3 is TGTGCCAGCTCACTTGGGCCCACTGAAGCTTTCTTT. This codes for CASSLGPTEAFF.

The gene calls are TRBV5-1 and TRBJ1-2; 9 positions match TRBD1. Trimming took 1 base from V and 6 from J; bases not matched to a gene: 1. CDR1 is SGHRS, CDR2 YFSETQ, per germline. The CDR3 runs 13 residues. Here the CDR3 reads CASSLTGGNGYTF. The CDR3 DNA sequence: TGCGCCAGCAGCTTGACAGGGGGCAATGGCTACACCTTC.

The V and J genes are TRBV5-1 and TRBJ1-5; TRBD1 is a possible D gene (5 bases). V was pared by 4 bases and J by 0 bases, with 8 bases between. This CDR3 region has 14 residues. The germline CDR1 and CDR2 sequences are SGHRS and YFSETQ. This chain's CDR3 is CASSPTASNQPQHF. CDR3 DNA sequence: TGCGCCAGCAGCCCGACAGCTAGCAATCAGCCCCAGCATTTT.

The rearrangement links TRBV9 to TRBJ1-4, with 10 bases identical to TRBD1. The J segment lost 14 bases and the V segment lost 0 bases, leaving 7 bases of the junction unmatched. Germline assignment: CDR1 SGDLS and CDR2 YYNGEE. This CDR3 has 14 residues. The CDR3 DNA reads as TGTGCCAGCAGCGTAGATCGGGGGGACAGGGGTCTGTTTTTT. Translating gives CASSVDRGDRGLFF. Using reference TRBV9 and TRBJ1-4 for the parts outside the CDR3, the full variable domain is DSGVTQTPKHLITATGQRVTLRCSPRSGDLSVYWYQQSLDQGLQFLIQYYNGEERAKGNILERFSAQQFPDLHSELNLSSLELGDSALYFCASSVDRGDRGLFFGSGTQLSVL.

Many counts were recorded for this clone. The genes are TRBV30 and TRBJ1-4, with 9 bases identical to TRBD1. The CDR3 spans 18 residues. After removal of 0 bases from V and 17 bases from J, the junction contained 25 bases not matched to a gene. CDR1 is GTSNPN, CDR2 SVGIG, per germline (reference sequence). In DNA, the CDR3 is TGTGCCTGGAGTGTCAATCCCAACTTCCCGGGACAGGGAATGGGGGCTTTTTTT. Its translation is CAWSVNPNFPGQGMGAFF.

The chain carries TRBV9 and TRBJ2-4, with D perhaps matching TRBD1 (5 bases). The CDR3 length is 14 residues. Trimming pared 0 bases from V and 8 bases from J, leaving 12 bases between. Germline V gene data show CDR1 as SGDLS and CDR2 as YYNGEE. In nucleotides, the CDR3 is TGTGCCAGCAGCGTAGCTTCAGGGAATCACATTCAGTACTTC. Encoded protein: CASSVASGNHIQYF.

The table lists this clone with a few counts. The chain joins TRBV29-1 to TRBJ2-7; D might be TRBD1 (6 bases). Trimming left V 5 bases short and J 2 bases short, with 16 bases between. This CDR3 has 14 residues. Germline CDR1 is SQVTM and CDR2 is ANQGSEA. Here the CDR3 DNA reads TGCAGCGTTATACCCGGGACAAGAACCTACGAGCAGTACTTC. Encoded protein: CSVIPGTRTYEQYF.

CDR3 loop: CASSFMGGKSTDTQYF. The DNA of the CDR3 is TGTGCCAGCAGCTTCATGGGGGGGAAAAGCACAGATACGCAGTATTTT. The V call is TRBV7-9, the J call TRBJ2-3; 7 bases map to TRBD2. Germline CDR1 is SEHNR and CDR2 is FQNEAQ (reference sequence). V was pared by 3 bases and J by 0 bases, with 6 bases of the junction left unmatched. This CDR3 comprises 16 residues.

In its sample, this clone was seen a few times. The chain carries TRBV3-1 (or the pseudogene TRBV3-2) and TRBJ2-2; D not resolved. Trimming removed 8 bases from V and 10 bases from J, with 11 bases in between. From germline, CDR1 is LGHDT and CDR2 YNNKEL (reference sequence). The CDR3 totals 11 residues. This chain's CDR3 is CASGPEQELFF. The CDR3 DNA follows: TGTGCCAGCGGTCCGGAGCAGGAGCTGTTTTTT.

This clone was seen only once. The chain is built from TRBV6-5 and TRBJ2-3, with 8 bases that match TRBD2. The CDR3 is made up of 15 amino acids. Germline CDR1 reads MNHEY; CDR2 reads SVGAGI. The trim removed 6 bases at V and 4 bases at J, leaving 9 bases unmatched. The CDR3 region is CASRDGGAVSDTQYF. In nucleotides, the CDR3 is TGTGCCAGCAGGGACGGGGGGGCCGTGTCAGATACGCAGTATTTT.

J is TRBJ2-1 and V is TRBV4-2; 11 bases are a match to TRBD2. This CDR3 has 18 amino acids. The junction had 14 bases not matched to a gene; V was cut back by 2 bases and J by 8 bases. The germline V gene has CDR1 LGHNA and CDR2 YNFKEQ. DNA of the CDR3: TGTGCCAGCAGCCAACCCCAAAGACTAGCGGGGTTGAGGGATGAGCAGTTCTTC. It codes for CASSQPQRLAGLRDEQFF.

V and J are TRBV4-1 and TRBJ1-2; D gene ambiguous. CDR1 and CDR2 from the germline V gene are MGHRA and YSYEKL. The CDR3 spans 15 residues. The V end lost 2 bases, the J end lost 8 bases, and 18 bases lay between the germline ends. CDR3 in DNA: TGCGCCAGCAGCCAAAGCGAGGGTTCCTTGTGGGGCTACACCTTC. It yields the protein CASSQSEGSLWGYTF.

Details on this clone: The same CDR3 also results from other DNA sequences found in this sample. The chain joins TRBV19 to TRBJ1-2; 7 bases fit TRBD1. CDR1 and CDR2 (germline): LNHDA, SQIVND (reference sequence). J lost 4 bases, V lost 3 bases, and 2 bases had no gene match. This CDR3 contains 13 residues. Here the CDR3 reads CASSIGQVYGYTF. In DNA, the CDR3 is TGTGCCAGTAGTATCGGACAGGTCTATGGCTACACCTTC.

The count of this clone is one. V usage is TRBV11-2 and J usage is TRBJ1-1, with 10 bases matching TRBD1. Germline-derived CDR1 and CDR2 are SGHAT and FQNNGV. Unmatched junction bases numbered 12, after V lost 5 bases and J lost 6 bases. The CDR3 totals 16 residues. The chain's CDR3 is CASSPGRDRGVAEAFF. CDR3 coding DNA: TGTGCCAGCAGCCCGGGGCGGGACAGGGGTGTGGCTGAAGCTTTCTTT.

This chain links TRBV5-5 with TRBJ2-3; 9 positions agree with TRBD2. The CDR3 has 16 amino acids. Germline V gene sequence: CDR1 SGHKS, CDR2 YYEKEE (reference sequence). V gave up 0 bases and J gave up 2 bases; unmatched junction bases: 4. CDR3 nucleotides: TGTGCCAGCAGCTTGGGAGCGGGGGGACCCACAGATACGCAGTATTTT. Its protein is CASSLGAGGPTDTQYF.

The gene calls are TRBV27 and TRBJ1-1, with a tentative D call TRBD1 (5 bases). V was cut by 6 bases and J by 3 bases, with 11 bases left in between. In germline, CDR1 is MNHEY, CDR2 SMNVEV (reference sequence). The CDR3 runs 13 residues. The CDR3 loop reads CASRLWGDTEAFF. The CDR3 DNA reads as TGTGCCAGCAGGCTTTGGGGGGACACTGAAGCTTTCTTT.

The V call is TRBV9, the J call TRBJ2-7; 7 bases line up with TRBD1. Germline-derived CDR1 and CDR2 are SGDLS and YYNGEE. The CDR3 runs to 16 residues. Germline trimming cut 0 bases from V and 6 bases from J; bases unmatched to any gene: 12. The CDR3 DNA reads TGTGCCAGCAGCGTAGCTCCGACAGGGCATCAGGGCGAGCAGTACTTC. It specifies CASSVAPTGHQGEQYF. Filled out from reference TRBV9 and TRBJ2-7, the complete variable domain reads DSGVTQTPKHLITATGQRVTLRCSPRSGDLSVYWYQQSLDQGLQFLIQYYNGEERAKGNILERFSAQQFPDLHSELNLSSLELGDSALYFCASSVAPTGHQGEQYFGPGTRLTVT.

The genes are TRBV25-1 and TRBJ1-2, with a tentative D call TRBD1 (5 bases). The CDR3 is 14 amino acids. V was clipped by 5 bases and J by 0 bases, with 10 bases between them. Germline-derived CDR1 and CDR2 are MGHDK and SYGVNS. The CDR3 loop is CASSSGRPNYGYTF. CDR3 sequence (DNA): TGTGCCAGCAGTTCAGGGAGGCCTAACTATGGCTACACCTTC.